The present TCR beta chain was sequenced within a study of blood T cell repertoires in COVID-19. In the study overall: Spain, Italy and the United States supplied samples that represented acute and convalescent COVID-19. PBMCs, B-cell-depleted T cells, or T cells were the source of the cDNA or gDNA that made up the material.

Authors' analysis steps: Amplification from reference gene primers served as the basis for estimated nucleated cell counts. Profiled with immunoSEQ multiplex PCR; TCRdb holds only in-frame clones, not every one. That table gives V, J and clone size, and the DNA gave D and trimming. This sample has some 300,000 clones, with 87% found just once. The CDR3 spans 14 residues. This clonotype was sampled from a man aged 18 to 29 with active or convalescent COVID-19. Sequences were obtained from peripheral blood. This chain links TRBV21-1 with TRBJ1-5; TRBD1, as called in the table, went unchecked against the DNA. TRBV21-1 is reported as a pseudogene. The CDR3 loop reads CAKPRTGQNQPQHF. CDR3 in DNA: TGTGCCAAACCCCGGACAGGGCAGAACCAGCCCCAGCATTTT.